The next 32 T cell receptor beta chains were all read from a single sample in a study of draining lymph node invasion in breast cancer. TCRdb recomputed calls from the bulk RNA-seq reads with MiXCR, one row per CDR3 protein. The sample contains approximately 740 distinct CDR3 sequences, about 75% of which appear only once. Memory conventional CD4 T cells were sorted as CD4+ CD45RA- CD25- cells. The sample taken for sequencing was sorted memory CD4+ effector T cells from the tumor. These receptors were obtained from a female donor with luminal breast cancer.

This clonotype turned up a few times. This chain joins TRBV5-1 and TRBJ2-3; D ambiguous. The CDR3 spans 13 residues. The ends were cut back, 5 bases at V and 5 bases at J, with 12 bases in the middle. Germline CDR1 is SGHRS and CDR2 is YFSETQ. The CDR3 nucleotides are TGCGCCAGCAGTATTGAAGCCCAAGATACGCAGTATTTT. Encoded protein: CASSIEAQDTQYF.

In this sample, this clonotype turned up a few times. The rearrangement uses TRBV11-2 and TRBJ2-1, with D maybe TRBD1 (5 bases). This CDR3 spans 16 amino acids. Deletions cut 5 bases from V and 0 bases from J, with 14 bases between. Germline V CDR1 and CDR2: SGHAT, FQNNGV. The CDR3 coding sequence is TGTGCCAGCAGCAGAAGGGGCGACAGCTCCTACAATGAGCAGTTCTTC. Translated: CASSRRGDSSYNEQFF.

J is TRBJ1-5 and V is TRBV30; tentative D call: TRBD1 (5 bases). V lost 4 bases, J lost 4 bases, and 11 bases lay in between. This CDR3 spans 13 amino acids. Germline V gene data show CDR1 as GTSNPN and CDR2 as SVGIG (reference sequence). CDR3 nucleotides: TGTGCCTGGACCTCCGGGGCAAATCAGCCCCAGCATTTT. This sequence encodes CAWTSGANQPQHF. The whole variable domain, remainder taken from reference TRBV30 and TRBJ1-5, is SQTIHQWPATLVQPVGSPLSLECTVEGTSNPNLYWYRQAAGRGLQLLFYSVGIGQISSEVPQNLSASRPQDRQFILSSKKLLLSDSGFYLCAWTSGANQPQHFGDGTRLSIL.

The genes are TRBV3-1 and TRBJ1-1; TRBD1 agrees at 9 bases. V lost 7 bases and J lost 1; bases outside the gene matches: 4. The CDR3 runs to 14 residues. Per germline, CDR1 LGHDT and CDR2 YNNKEL (reference sequence). Written as DNA, the CDR3 is TGTGCCAGCACCATGGGACAGGGGAACACTGAAGCTTTCTTT. Translation gives CASTMGQGNTEAFF.

CDR3 sequence (DNA): TGTGCCTGGAGTAAGGCTGTTAATGAAAAACTGTTTTTT. Encoded protein: CAWSKAVNEKLFF. The chain has TRBV30 and TRBJ1-4, with unresolved D. Trimming left V 2 bases short and J 4 bases short, with 8 bases between. This CDR3 is built from 13 residues. Germline V lookup: CDR1 GTSNPN, CDR2 SVGIG (reference sequence).

The chain uses TRBV2 and TRBJ2-1, with D possibly being TRBD2 (6 bases). Per germline, CDR1 SNHLY and CDR2 FYNNEI. V shed 8 bases and J shed 4 bases, with 12 bases lying between them. The CDR3 consists of 13 residues. The CDR3 reads CASGGIYYNEQFF. As DNA, the CDR3 is TGTGCCAGCGGGGGGATTTATTACAATGAGCAGTTCTTC. The entire variable domain, with the rest obtained from reference TRBV2 and TRBJ2-1, is as follows: EPEVTQTPSHQVTQMGQEVILRCVPISNHLYFYWYRQILGQKVEFLVSFYNNEISEKSEIFDDQFSVERPDGSNFTLKIRSTKLEDSAMYFCASGGIYYNEQFFGPGTRLTVL.

This clonotype has just a few counts. This chain uses TRBV2 with TRBJ2-7; tentatively, D is TRBD1 (5 bases). This CDR3 is built from 13 residues. The germline V and J ends were trimmed by 7 bases and 0 bases, with 10 bases remaining between them. Per germline, CDR1 SNHLY and CDR2 FYNNEI. In DNA, the CDR3 is TGTGCCAGCACGGACAAGTACTCCTACGAGCAGTACTTC. This translates into CASTDKYSYEQYF.

In this sample, this clonotype turned up once. The rearrangement joins TRBV7-2 to TRBJ2-3; D uncertain. V lost 5 bases and J lost 2, with 11 bases in between. Germline V gene sequence: CDR1 SGHTA, CDR2 FQGNSA. This CDR3 has 14 amino acids. As DNA, the CDR3 is TGTGCCAGCAGCCCCTCCCAGCACACAGATACGCAGTATTTT. Protein product: CASSPSQHTDTQYF. The full variable domain, with the rest looked up from reference TRBV7-2 and TRBJ2-3, is GAGVSQSPSNKVTEKGKDVELRCDPISGHTALYWYRQSLGQGLEFLIYFQGNSAPDKSGLPSDRFSAERTGGSVSTLTIQRTQQEDSAVYLCASSPSQHTDTQYFGPGTRLTVL.

The chain combines TRBV15 with TRBJ2-7; D tentatively fits TRBD1 or TRBD2 (5 bases each). Germline V gene lookup returns CDR1 LNHNV and CDR2 YYDKDF (reference sequence). Trimming cost V 5 bases and J 4 bases, with 15 bases left between them. CDR3 length: 14 amino acids. The chain's CDR3 is CATSPSGSRYEQYF. In nucleotides, the CDR3 is TGTGCCACCAGCCCCTCAGGGAGCAGATACGAGCAGTACTTC.

The chain links TRBV27 to TRBJ1-3; 8 nucleotides match TRBD1. The CDR3 covers 16 residues. Trimming at V came to 2 bases and at J to 6 bases, leaving 9 bases not matched to a gene. CDR1 is MNHEY, CDR2 SMNVEV, per germline (reference sequence). The CDR3: CASSLNSGQGPNTIYF. CDR3 DNA sequence: TGTGCCAGCAGTTTAAATTCCGGACAGGGACCAAACACCATATATTTT.

This clonotype is a singleton in its sample. V and J are TRBV11-2 and TRBJ2-2; no reliable D call. This CDR3 has 14 amino acids. Trimming pared 6 bases from V and 5 bases from J, leaving 13 bases between. Germline assignment: CDR1 SGHAT and CDR2 FQNNGV. The CDR3 nucleotides are TGTGCCAGCAGAACAGTGGGCCGGACCGGGGAGCTGTTTTTT. Translated: CASRTVGRTGELFF.

The J gene is TRBJ1-2, the V gene TRBV6-5; possible D gene TRBD1, 5 bases. Trimming cost V 8 bases and J 6 bases, with 16 bases left between them. The CDR3 sequence is 13 residues long. Germline V gene sequence: CDR1 MNHEY, CDR2 SVGAGI. CDR3: CASGHGGRNGYTF. The CDR3 DNA is TGTGCCAGCGGCCATGGGGGGAGGAATGGCTACACCTTC.

The J gene is TRBJ1-3, the V gene TRBV10-3, with a weak D call TRBD1 (5 bases). Trimming shortened V by 5 bases and J by 0 bases, and 11 bases separated the two germline ends. This CDR3 contains 15 residues. CDR1 is ENHRY, CDR2 SYGVKD, per germline. The CDR3 loop is CAISPDSASGNTIYF. The CDR3 region has the DNA TGTGCCATCAGTCCCGACAGCGCCTCTGGAAACACCATATATTTT.

J is TRBJ2-5 and V is TRBV20-1, with D tentatively TRBD2 (5 bases). Trimming pared 5 bases from V and 1 base from J, leaving 17 bases between. Germline assignment: CDR1 DFQATT and CDR2 SNEGSKA (reference sequence). This CDR3 region has 15 residues. In DNA form, the CDR3 reads TGCAGTGCTCCCAGTAGAGCTAGCCCCCAAGAGACCCAGTACTTC. It translates to CSAPSRASPQETQYF.

The chain combines TRBV12-3 or TRBV12-4 with TRBJ1-1; D is unresolved. There are 12 residues in the CDR3. V was clipped by 3 bases and J by 6 bases, with 8 bases between them. This CDR3 reads CASSFQPAEAFF. The CDR3 coding sequence is TGTGCCAGCAGTTTCCAACCCGCTGAAGCTTTCTTT.

The rearrangement links TRBV12-3 or TRBV12-4 to TRBJ1-1, with D maybe TRBD1 (5 bases). CDR3 size: 13 residues. V lost 2 bases, J lost 7 bases, and 11 bases lay in between. CDR3 DNA sequence: TGTGCCAGCAGTTTATCAGGGATTGGTGAAGCTTTCTTT. Its translation: CASSLSGIGEAFF.

A few counts support this clonotype. This chain joins TRBV3-1 and TRBJ1-2; possible D gene TRBD1, 6 bases. CDR1 LGHDT and CDR2 YNNKEL come from the germline V gene (reference sequence). V lost 6 bases and J 7 bases, leaving 15 bases between the germline ends. The CDR3 sequence is 13 residues long. CDR3 protein: CASSPSGGGGYTF. CDR3 nucleotide sequence: TGTGCCAGCAGTCCCTCCGGGGGCGGTGGCTACACCTTC.

This clonotype was observed a single time. The chain links TRBV12-3 or TRBV12-4 to TRBJ2-1; 7 bases fit TRBD2. With V trimmed by 6 bases and J by 0 bases, 8 bases remained unmatched. This CDR3 has 16 residues. CDR3 DNA: TGTGCCAGCAGGGACCGACTAGCCGGCTCCTACAATGAGCAGTTCTTC. Translation: CASRDRLAGSYNEQFF.

With regard to this clonotype: The junction departs from the called germline gene at one end, perhaps through a read error. The chain has TRBV3-1 and TRBJ2-1; D is unresolved. CDR3 length equals 12 residues. CDR1 and CDR2 from the germline V gene are LGHDT and YNNKEL (reference sequence). The CDR3 loop is CASSQYRPSQLF. In DNA, the CDR3 is TGTGCCAGCAGCCAATATAGGCCGAGCCAGCTCTTC.

This clonotype was detected only a few times. V gene TRBV20-1 combines with J gene TRBJ2-7; D gene uncertain. With 3 bases removed from V and 3 bases from J, the gap between germline ends came to 18 bases. CDR3 length equals 15 residues. The germline gives CDR1 DFQATT, CDR2 SNEGSKA (reference sequence). CDR3 sequence reads: CSARSPSNHFYEQYF. The CDR3 DNA follows: TGCAGTGCTAGGTCGCCATCCAATCACTTCTACGAGCAGTACTTC.

The CDR3 nucleotides are TGCAGTGCTAGATCCAGGGGCTCTGGAAACACCATATATTTT. This sequence encodes CSARSRGSGNTIYF. The J gene is TRBJ1-3, the V gene TRBV20-1, with D possibly matching TRBD1 (6 bases). The V end lost 2 bases, the J end lost 0 bases, and 8 bases lay between the germline ends. The CDR3 totals 14 residues. Germline V gene sequence: CDR1 DFQATT, CDR2 SNEGSKA (reference sequence).

The chain uses TRBV5-4 and TRBJ1-2, with TRBD1 matching over 9 bases. Trimming removed 4 bases from V and 4 bases from J; junction bases left unmatched: 2. There are 13 residues in the CDR3. Germline V gives CDR1 SGHNT, CDR2 YYREEE (reference sequence). This chain's CDR3 is CASSPTGGYGYTF. The CDR3, as DNA: TGTGCCAGCAGCCCGACAGGGGGCTATGGCTACACCTTC.

The chain combines TRBV3-1 with TRBJ1-3; D not resolved. In germline, CDR1 is LGHDT, CDR2 YNNKEL (reference sequence). The CDR3 is made up of 16 amino acids. Trimming removed 2 bases at V and 0 bases at J, with 11 bases between. CDR3 DNA sequence: TGTGCCAGCAGCCAATTTTTTGGGGACTCTGGAAACACCATATATTTT. This sequence encodes CASSQFFGDSGNTIYF. Full variable domain (remainder filled in from reference TRBV3-1 and TRBJ1-3): DTAVSQTPKYLVTQMGNDKSIKCEQNLGHDTMYWYKQDSKKFLKIMFSYNNKELIINETVPNRFSPKSPDKAHLNLHINSLELGDSAVYFCASSQFFGDSGNTIYFGEGSWLTVV.

The chain's CDR3 is CASSPGTGGNTIYF. As DNA, the CDR3 is TGTGCCAGCAGCCCCGGGACAGGGGGAAACACCATATATTTT. The chain combines TRBV7-9 with TRBJ1-3; 9 bases are a match to TRBD1. V lost 5 bases to trimming and J lost 4 bases; unmatched junction nucleotides: 3. This CDR3 region has 14 residues. The germline V gene encodes CDR1 SEHNR and CDR2 FQNEAQ (reference sequence).

V usage is TRBV7-9 and J usage is TRBJ2-7, with a possible D match to TRBD2 (5 bases). Trimming removed 5 bases from V and 0 bases from J, with 20 bases in between. This CDR3 region has 17 residues. The V gene's germline CDR1 is SEHNR and CDR2 FQNEAQ (reference sequence). CDR3 sequence: CASSPPRGLASSYEQYF. The CDR3 bases are TGTGCCAGCAGCCCTCCCCGCGGGCTTGCTAGCTCCTACGAGCAGTACTTC.

The V gene is TRBV5-4, the J gene TRBJ2-2; TRBD2 matches at 11 bases. There are 15 residues in the CDR3. The germline V gene encodes CDR1 SGHNT and CDR2 YYREEE (reference sequence). V gave up 4 bases and J gave up 6 bases; unmatched junction bases: 5. The CDR3 DNA is TGTGCCAGCAGCCTTAGCGGGAGGGCGGCCGGGGAGCTGTTTTTT. Translated, it gives CASSLSGRAAGELFF.

The V and J genes are TRBV20-1 and TRBJ2-3; D remains ambiguous. The CDR3 has 12 amino acids. Germline V lookup: CDR1 DFQATT, CDR2 SNEGSKA (reference sequence). Trimming took 3 bases from V and 6 from J, leaving 10 bases between them. CDR3 DNA sequence: TGCAGTGCTAGTATATCTTGGGATACGCAGTATTTT. Translation: CSASISWDTQYF.

CDR3 protein: CASSRLAGANEQFF. CDR3 nucleotides: TGTGCCAGCAGTCGACTAGCGGGAGCAAATGAGCAGTTCTTC. The V gene is TRBV6-2 or TRBV6-3, the J gene TRBJ2-1; 12 nucleotides align to TRBD2. There are 14 residues in the CDR3. V was clipped by 5 bases and J by 7 bases; unmatched bases: 3. Germline lookup yields CDR1 MNHEY and CDR2 SVGEGT.

This clonotype was seen more than once but under ten times. The V gene is TRBV6-6, the J gene TRBJ2-5, with 9 bases fitting TRBD1. There are 12 residues in the CDR3. Germline V lookup: CDR1 MNHNY, CDR2 SVGAGI (reference sequence). V shed 6 bases and J 13 bases; nucleotides not matched to a gene: 9. Here the CDR3 reads CASRQGATLWYF. The CDR3 nucleotides read TGTGCCAGCAGACAGGGGGCTACCTTATGGTACTTC.

In its sample, this clonotype was seen a few times. The J gene is TRBJ1-1, the V gene TRBV3-1, with 9 positions matching TRBD1. Germline CDR1 is LGHDT and CDR2 is YNNKEL (reference sequence). The junction had 0 bases not matched to a gene; V was cut back by 3 bases and J by 1 base. This CDR3 is 14 amino acids long. The CDR3 nucleotides are TGTGCCAGCAGCCAGGACAGGGGGAACACTGAAGCTTTCTTT. This codes for CASSQDRGNTEAFF.

This clonotype was observed a single time. The gene calls are TRBV7-2 and TRBJ2-7; 9 bases fit TRBD1. Germline CDR1 reads SGHTA; CDR2 reads FQGNSA. Unmatched junction bases numbered 3, after V lost 0 bases and J lost 3 bases. The CDR3 is 15 amino acids. The DNA for the CDR3 is TGTGCCAGCAGCTTAGCGGGACAGGGAGACTACGAGCAGTACTTC. Protein: CASSLAGQGDYEQYF.

This chain links TRBV27 with TRBJ1-6; TRBD1 matches 9 bases. The V gene end was trimmed by 5 bases and the J gene end by 13 bases; junction bases not matched to a gene: 6. Per germline, CDR1 MNHEY and CDR2 SMNVEV (reference sequence). The CDR3 sequence is 13 residues long. CDR3 nucleotide sequence: TGTGCCAGCAGTGGGACAGGGAAAAATCCCCTCCACTTT. Translating gives CASSGTGKNPLHF.